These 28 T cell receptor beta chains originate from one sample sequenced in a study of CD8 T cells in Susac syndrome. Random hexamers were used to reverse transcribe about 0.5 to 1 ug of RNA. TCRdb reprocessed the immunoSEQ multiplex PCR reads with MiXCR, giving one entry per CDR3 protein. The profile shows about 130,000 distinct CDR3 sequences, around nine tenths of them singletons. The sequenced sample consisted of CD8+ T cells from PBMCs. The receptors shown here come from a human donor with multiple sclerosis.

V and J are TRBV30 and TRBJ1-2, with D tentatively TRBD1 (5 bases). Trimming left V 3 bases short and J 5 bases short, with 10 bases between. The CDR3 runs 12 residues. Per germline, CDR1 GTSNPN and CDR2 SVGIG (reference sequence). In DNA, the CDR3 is TGTGCCTGGAGAACCAGGGTTTATGGCTACACCTTC. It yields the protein CAWRTRVYGYTF.

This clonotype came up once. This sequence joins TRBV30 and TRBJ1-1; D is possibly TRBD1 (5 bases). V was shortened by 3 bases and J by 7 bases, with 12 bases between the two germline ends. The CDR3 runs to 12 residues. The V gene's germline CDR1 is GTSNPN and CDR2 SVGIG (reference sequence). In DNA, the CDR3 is TGTGCCTGGAGGTCAGGGAGGGATGAAGCTTTCTTT. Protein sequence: CAWRSGRDEAFF.

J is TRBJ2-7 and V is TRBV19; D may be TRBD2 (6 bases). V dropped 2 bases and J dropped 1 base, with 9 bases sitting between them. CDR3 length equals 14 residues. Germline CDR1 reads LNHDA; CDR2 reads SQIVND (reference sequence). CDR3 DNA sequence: TGTGCCAGTAGTATATTGGGAGGATCCTACGAGCAGTACTTC. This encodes CASSILGGSYEQYF.

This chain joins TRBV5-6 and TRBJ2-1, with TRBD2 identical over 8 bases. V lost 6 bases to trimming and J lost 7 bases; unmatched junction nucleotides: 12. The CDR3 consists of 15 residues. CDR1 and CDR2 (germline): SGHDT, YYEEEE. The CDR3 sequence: CASTGSGSGLNEQFF. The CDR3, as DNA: TGTGCCAGCACCGGAAGCGGGAGTGGATTAAATGAGCAGTTCTTC.

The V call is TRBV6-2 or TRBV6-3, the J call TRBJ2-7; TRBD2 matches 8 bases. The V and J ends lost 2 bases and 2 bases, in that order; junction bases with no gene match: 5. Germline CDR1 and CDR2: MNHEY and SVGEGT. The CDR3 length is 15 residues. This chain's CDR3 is CASSYGTSGTYEQYF. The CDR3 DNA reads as TGTGCCAGCAGTTACGGTACTAGCGGTACCTACGAGCAGTACTTC.

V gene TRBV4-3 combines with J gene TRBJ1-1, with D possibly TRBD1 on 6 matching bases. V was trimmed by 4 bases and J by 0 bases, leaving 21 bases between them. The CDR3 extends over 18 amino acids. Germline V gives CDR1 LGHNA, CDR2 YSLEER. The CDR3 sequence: CASSPFYGQNLLNTEAFF. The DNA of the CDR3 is TGCGCCAGCAGCCCCTTTTACGGACAGAACTTATTGAACACTGAAGCTTTCTTT.

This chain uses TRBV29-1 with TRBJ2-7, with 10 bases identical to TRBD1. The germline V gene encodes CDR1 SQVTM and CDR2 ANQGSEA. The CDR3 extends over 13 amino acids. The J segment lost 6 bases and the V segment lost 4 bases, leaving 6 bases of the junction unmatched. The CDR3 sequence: CSVAGTGAGEQYF. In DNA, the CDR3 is TGCAGCGTTGCCGGGACAGGGGCTGGCGAGCAGTACTTC.

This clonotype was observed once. The DNA for the CDR3 is TGCGCCAGCAGCCAACAGACAGGGGGCACCGGGGAGCTGTTTTTT. Translation gives CASSQQTGGTGELFF. This rearrangement joins TRBV4-1 to TRBJ2-2; 9 positions agree with TRBD1. The CDR3 length is 15 residues. The V segment lost 2 bases and the J segment 4 bases; nucleotides outside the gene matches: 2. Looked up from germline, CDR1 is MGHRA and CDR2 is YSYEKL.

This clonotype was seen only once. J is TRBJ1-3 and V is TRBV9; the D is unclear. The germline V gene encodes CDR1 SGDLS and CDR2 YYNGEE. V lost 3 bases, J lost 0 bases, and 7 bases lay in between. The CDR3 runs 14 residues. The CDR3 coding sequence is TGTGCCAGCAGCGACGGTCCCTCTGGAAACACCATATATTTT. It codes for CASSDGPSGNTIYF.

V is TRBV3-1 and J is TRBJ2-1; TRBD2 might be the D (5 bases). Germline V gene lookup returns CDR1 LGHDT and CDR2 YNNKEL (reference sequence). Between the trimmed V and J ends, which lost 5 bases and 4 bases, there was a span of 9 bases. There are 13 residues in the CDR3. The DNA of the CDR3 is TGTGCCAGCAGCGCGGGCACTTACAATGAGCAGTTCTTC. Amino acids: CASSAGTYNEQFF.

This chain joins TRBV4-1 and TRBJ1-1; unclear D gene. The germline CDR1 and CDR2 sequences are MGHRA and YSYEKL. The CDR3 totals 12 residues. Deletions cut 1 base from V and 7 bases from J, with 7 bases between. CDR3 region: CASSQVPSEAFF. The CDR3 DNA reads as TGCGCCAGCAGCCAAGTCCCGAGTGAAGCTTTCTTT.

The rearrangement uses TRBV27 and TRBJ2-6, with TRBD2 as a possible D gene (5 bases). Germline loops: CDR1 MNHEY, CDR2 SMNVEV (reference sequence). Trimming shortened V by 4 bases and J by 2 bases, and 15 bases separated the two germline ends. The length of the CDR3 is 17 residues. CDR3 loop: CASSSFVDSTGANVLTF. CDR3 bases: TGTGCCAGCAGTTCTTTCGTGGACTCGACTGGGGCCAACGTCCTGACTTTC.

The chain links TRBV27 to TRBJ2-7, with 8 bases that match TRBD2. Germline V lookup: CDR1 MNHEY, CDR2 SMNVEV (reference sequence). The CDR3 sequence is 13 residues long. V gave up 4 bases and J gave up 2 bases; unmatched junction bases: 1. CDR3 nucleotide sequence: TGTGCCAGCAGTTCAGCGGGGGCCTACGAGCAGTACTTC. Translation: CASSSAGAYEQYF.

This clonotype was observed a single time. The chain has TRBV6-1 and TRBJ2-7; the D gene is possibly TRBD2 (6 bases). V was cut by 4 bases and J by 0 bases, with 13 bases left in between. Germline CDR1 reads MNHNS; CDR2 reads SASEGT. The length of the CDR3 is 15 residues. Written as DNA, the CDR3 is TGTGCCAGCAGTGCTTTGTTAGCGGACTCCTACGAGCAGTACTTC. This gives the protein CASSALLADSYEQYF.

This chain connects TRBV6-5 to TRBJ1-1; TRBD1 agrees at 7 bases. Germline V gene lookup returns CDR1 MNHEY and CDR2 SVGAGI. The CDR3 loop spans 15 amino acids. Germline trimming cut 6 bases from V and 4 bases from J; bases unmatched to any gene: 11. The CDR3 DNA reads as TGTGCCAGCAGCTCAGCGGGCAGGGGGGGCACTGAAGCTTTCTTT. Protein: CASSSAGRGGTEAFF.

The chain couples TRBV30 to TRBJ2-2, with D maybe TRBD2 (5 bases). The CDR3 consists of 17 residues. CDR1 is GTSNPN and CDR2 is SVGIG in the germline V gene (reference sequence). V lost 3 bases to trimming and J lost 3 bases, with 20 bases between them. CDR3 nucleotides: TGTGCCTGGAGGCCACACCCCAGACTACACCACACCGGGGAGCTGTTTTTT. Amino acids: CAWRPHPRLHHTGELFF.

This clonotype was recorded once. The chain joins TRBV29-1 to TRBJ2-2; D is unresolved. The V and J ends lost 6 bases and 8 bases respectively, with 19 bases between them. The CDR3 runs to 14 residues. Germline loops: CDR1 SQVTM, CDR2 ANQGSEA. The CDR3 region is CSVAAAAGEGELFF. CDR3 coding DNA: TGCAGCGTAGCCGCGGCAGCAGGAGAGGGGGAGCTGTTTTTT.

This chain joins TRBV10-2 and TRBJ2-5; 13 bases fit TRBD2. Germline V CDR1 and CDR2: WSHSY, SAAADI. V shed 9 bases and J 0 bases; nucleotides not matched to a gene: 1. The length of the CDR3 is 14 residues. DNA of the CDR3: TGCGCCAGTGGGACTAGCGGGAACCAAGAGACCCAGTACTTC. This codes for CASGTSGNQETQYF.

The CDR3 DNA follows: TGTGCCAGTAACCTAGGACTATACGGCTCCTACAATGAGCAGTTCTTC. It yields the protein CASNLGLYGSYNEQFF. V is TRBV19 and J is TRBJ2-1; D is possibly TRBD2 (6 bases). In germline, CDR1 is LNHDA, CDR2 SQIVND (reference sequence). V lost 7 bases and J lost 0, with 16 bases in between. The CDR3 consists of 16 residues.

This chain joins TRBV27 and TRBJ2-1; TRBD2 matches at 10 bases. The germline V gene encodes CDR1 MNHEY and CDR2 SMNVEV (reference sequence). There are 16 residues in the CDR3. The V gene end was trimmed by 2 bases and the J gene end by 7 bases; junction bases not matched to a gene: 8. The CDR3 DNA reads TGTGCCAGCAGTTTAAGTCCCGGGACTAGCGCGAATGAGCAGTTCTTC. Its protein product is CASSLSPGTSANEQFF.

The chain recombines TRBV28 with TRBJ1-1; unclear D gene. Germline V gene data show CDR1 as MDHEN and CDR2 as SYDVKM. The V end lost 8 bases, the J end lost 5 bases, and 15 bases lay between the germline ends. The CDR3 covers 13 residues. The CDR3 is CASLPAVWTEAFF. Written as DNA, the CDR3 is TGTGCCAGCCTCCCGGCAGTCTGGACTGAAGCTTTCTTT.

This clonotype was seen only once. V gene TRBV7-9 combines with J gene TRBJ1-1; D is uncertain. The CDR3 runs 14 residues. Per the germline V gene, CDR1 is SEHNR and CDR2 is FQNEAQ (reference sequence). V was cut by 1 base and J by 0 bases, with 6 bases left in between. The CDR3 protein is CASSLVGVNTEAFF. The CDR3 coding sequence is TGTGCCAGCAGCTTAGTCGGAGTGAACACTGAAGCTTTCTTT.

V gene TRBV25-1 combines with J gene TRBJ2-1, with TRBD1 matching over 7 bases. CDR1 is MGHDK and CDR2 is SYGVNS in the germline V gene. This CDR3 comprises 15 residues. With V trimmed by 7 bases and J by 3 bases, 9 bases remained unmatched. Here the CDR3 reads CASILDRAFYNEQFF. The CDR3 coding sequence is TGTGCCAGCATCCTAGACAGGGCTTTCTACAATGAGCAGTTCTTC. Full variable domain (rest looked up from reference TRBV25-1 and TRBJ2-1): EADIYQTPRYLVIGTGKKITLECSQTMGHDKMYWYQQDPGMELHLIHYSYGVNSTEKGDLSSESTVSRIRTEHFPLTLESARPSHTSQYLCASILDRAFYNEQFFGPGTRLTVL.

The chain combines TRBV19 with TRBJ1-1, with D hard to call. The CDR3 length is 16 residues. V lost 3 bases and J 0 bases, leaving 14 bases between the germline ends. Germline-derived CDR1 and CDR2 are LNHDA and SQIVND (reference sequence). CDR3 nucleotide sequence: TGTGCCAGTAGTATGGGGATGGTCTGGTTGAACACTGAAGCTTTCTTT. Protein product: CASSMGMVWLNTEAFF.

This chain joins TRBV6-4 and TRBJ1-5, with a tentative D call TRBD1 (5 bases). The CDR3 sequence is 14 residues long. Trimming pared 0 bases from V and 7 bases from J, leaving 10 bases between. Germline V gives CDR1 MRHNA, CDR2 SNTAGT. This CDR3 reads CASSDSPGGQPQHF. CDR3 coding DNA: TGTGCCAGCAGTGACTCCCCCGGGGGGCAGCCCCAGCATTTT.

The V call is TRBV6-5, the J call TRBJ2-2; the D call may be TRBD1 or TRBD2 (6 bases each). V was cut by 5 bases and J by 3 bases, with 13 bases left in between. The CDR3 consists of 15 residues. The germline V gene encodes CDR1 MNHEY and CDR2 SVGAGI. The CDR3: CASSDQGRYTGELFF. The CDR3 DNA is TGTGCCAGCAGTGACCAGGGGAGGTACACCGGGGAGCTGTTTTTT.

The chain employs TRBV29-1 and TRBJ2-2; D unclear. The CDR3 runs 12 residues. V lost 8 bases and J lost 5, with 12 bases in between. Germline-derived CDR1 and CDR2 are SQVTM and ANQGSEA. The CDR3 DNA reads TGCAGCCTGCGACTTCCTACCGGGGAGCTGTTTTTT. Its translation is CSLRLPTGELFF.

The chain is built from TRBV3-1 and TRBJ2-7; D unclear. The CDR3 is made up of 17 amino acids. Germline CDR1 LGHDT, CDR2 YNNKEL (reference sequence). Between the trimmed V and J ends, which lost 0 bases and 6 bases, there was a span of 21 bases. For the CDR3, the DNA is TGTGCCAGCAGCCAAGAAGTGCGCGGCTCCCAGGCCCCCGAGCAGTACTTC. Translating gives CASSQEVRGSQAPEQYF.